This T cell receptor beta chain was captured by sequencing in a study of shared clonotypes between healthy human individuals. Study in general: Per donor, three plates held CD4 naive cells, three held CD4 memory, two held CD8 naive and one held CD8 memory. Study-level findings and limits: On the whole, naive subsets had larger estimated richness than memory subsets had. For sorted subsets, rarefaction showed incomplete sequencing despite large depth. The expectation was that sequencing depth would affect clonotype sharing among donors.

Assay: immunoSEQ multiplex PCR; the TCRdb copy retains only in-frame clones and omits some. The sample consists of some 2,000,000 clones, around 95% of them appearing once. As to this clone: The target antigen is unknown.

The sequence was collected from a man aged 18 to 30 in good health. The specimen sequenced was naive CD4+ T cells sorted from blood. The subset was: CD45RA+ positively selected.

The CDR3: CASSPRPNYGYTF. The CDR3 region has the DNA TGCGCCAGCAGTCCCAGGCCTAACTATGGCTACACCTTC. The chain carries TRBV5-1 and TRBJ1-2; D gene unclear. The V gene lost 5 bases and the J gene lost 0 bases, with 8 bases spanning the gap. The CDR3 runs 13 residues. Germline CDR1 reads SGHRS; CDR2 reads YFSETQ.